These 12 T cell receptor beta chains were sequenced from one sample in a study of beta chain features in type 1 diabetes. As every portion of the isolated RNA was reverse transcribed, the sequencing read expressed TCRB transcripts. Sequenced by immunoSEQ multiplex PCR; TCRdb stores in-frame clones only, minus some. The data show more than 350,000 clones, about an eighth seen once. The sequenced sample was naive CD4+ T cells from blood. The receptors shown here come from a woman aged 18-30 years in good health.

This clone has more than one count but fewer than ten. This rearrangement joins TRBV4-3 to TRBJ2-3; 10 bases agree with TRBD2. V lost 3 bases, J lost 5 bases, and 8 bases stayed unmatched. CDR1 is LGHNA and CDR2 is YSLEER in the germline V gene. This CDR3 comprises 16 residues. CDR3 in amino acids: CASSQITSGKGDTQYF. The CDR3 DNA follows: TGCGCCAGCAGCCAGATAACTAGCGGGAAGGGAGATACGCAGTATTTT.

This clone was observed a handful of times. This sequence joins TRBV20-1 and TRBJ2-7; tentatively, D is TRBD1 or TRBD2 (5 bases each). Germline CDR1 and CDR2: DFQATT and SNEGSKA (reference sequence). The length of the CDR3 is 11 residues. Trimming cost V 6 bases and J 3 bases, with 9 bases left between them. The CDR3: CSAWDGYEQYV. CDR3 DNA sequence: TGCAGTGCGTGGGACGGCTACGAGCAGTACGTC.

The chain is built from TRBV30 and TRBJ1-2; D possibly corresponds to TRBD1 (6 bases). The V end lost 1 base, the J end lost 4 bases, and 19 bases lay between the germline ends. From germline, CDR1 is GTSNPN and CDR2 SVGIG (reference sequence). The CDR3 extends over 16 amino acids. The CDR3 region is CAWSATTGRLSYGYTF. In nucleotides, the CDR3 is TGTGCCTGGAGTGCCACCACAGGGCGGCTCAGCTATGGCTACACCTTC.

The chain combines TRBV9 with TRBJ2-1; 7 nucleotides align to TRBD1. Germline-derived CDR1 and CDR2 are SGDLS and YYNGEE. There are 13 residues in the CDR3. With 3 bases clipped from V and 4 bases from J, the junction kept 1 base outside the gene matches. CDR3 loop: CASSGDSYNEQFF. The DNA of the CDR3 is TGTGCCAGCAGCGGGGACAGTTACAATGAGCAGTTCTTC.

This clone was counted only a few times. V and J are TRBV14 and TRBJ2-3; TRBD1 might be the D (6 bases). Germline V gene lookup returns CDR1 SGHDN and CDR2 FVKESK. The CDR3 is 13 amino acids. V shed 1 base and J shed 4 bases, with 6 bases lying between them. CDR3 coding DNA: TGTGCCAGCAGCCAAGCAGGGGCAGATACGCAGTATTTT. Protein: CASSQAGADTQYF.

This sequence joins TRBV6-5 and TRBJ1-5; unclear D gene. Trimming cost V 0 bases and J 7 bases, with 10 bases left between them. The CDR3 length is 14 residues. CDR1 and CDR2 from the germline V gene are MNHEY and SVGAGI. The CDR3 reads CASSYSSDGQPQHF. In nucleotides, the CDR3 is TGTGCCAGCAGTTACTCGTCAGACGGGCAGCCCCAGCATTTT.

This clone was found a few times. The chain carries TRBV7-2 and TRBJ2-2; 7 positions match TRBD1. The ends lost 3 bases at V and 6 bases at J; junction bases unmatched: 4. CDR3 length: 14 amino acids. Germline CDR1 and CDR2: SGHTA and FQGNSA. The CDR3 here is CASSFRTGAGELFF. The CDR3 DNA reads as TGTGCCAGCAGCTTCAGGACAGGTGCCGGGGAGCTGTTTTTT.

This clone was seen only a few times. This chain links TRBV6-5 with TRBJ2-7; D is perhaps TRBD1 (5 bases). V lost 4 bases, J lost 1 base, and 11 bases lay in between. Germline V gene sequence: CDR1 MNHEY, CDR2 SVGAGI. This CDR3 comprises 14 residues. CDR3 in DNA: TGTGCCAGCAGTTGGATAAGACAGTCCTACGAGCAGTACTTC. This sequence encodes CASSWIRQSYEQYF.

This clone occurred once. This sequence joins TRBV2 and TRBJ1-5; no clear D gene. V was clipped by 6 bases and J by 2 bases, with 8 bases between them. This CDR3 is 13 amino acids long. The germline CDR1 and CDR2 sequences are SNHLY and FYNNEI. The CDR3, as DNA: TGTGCCAGCAGGGAGTATGGCAATCAGCCCCAGCATTTT. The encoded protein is CASREYGNQPQHF.

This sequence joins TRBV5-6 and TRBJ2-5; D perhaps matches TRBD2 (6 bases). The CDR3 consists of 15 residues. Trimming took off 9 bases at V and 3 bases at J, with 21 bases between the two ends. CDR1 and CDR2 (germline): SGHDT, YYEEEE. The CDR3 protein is CATSGAGLPKETQYF. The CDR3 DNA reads TGTGCCACCTCCGGTGCGGGGCTACCGAAAGAGACCCAGTACTTC.

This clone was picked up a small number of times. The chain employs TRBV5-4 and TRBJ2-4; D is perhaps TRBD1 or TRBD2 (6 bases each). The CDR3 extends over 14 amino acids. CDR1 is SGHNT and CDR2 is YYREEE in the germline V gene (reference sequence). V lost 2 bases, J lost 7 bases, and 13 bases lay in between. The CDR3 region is CASSFIGGSNIQYF. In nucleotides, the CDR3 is TGTGCCAGCAGCTTTATAGGGGGGAGTAACATTCAGTACTTC.

CDR3 in DNA: TGTGCCAGCAGACGGACAGGGTTCTACGAGCAGTACTTC. This sequence encodes CASRRTGFYEQYF. The V gene is TRBV25-1, the J gene TRBJ2-7; TRBD1 agrees at 8 bases. Trimming took 6 bases from V and 3 from J; bases not matched to a gene: 4. CDR1 is MGHDK, CDR2 SYGVNS, per germline. The CDR3 contains 13 residues.